Listed here are 6 T cell receptor beta chains from one sample, sequenced in a study of T cells in Graves' hyperthyroidism and ophthalmopathy. From RNA transcripts, TCR beta CDR3 regions were amplified. The primer set for the first-round RT-PCR of the TCR CDR3 was HTBI. Via MiXCR, TCRdb re-called the multiplex PCR reads, giving one row per CDR3 protein. Altogether around 570,000 distinct CDR3 sequences are present, 15% to 20% being singletons, with the ten largest covering about 45%. The sequencing input was blood. Receptors originate from a man aged 35-49 years with Graves' ophthalmopathy.

The chain is built from TRBV27 and TRBJ2-7, with 12 positions matching TRBD2. Germline V gene lookup returns CDR1 MNHEY and CDR2 SMNVEV (reference sequence). The trim removed 4 bases at V and 4 bases at J, leaving 8 bases unmatched. This CDR3 contains 16 residues. CDR3 loop: CASSSTSGSGRYEQYF. CDR3 bases: TGTGCCAGCAGTTCGACTAGCGGGAGCGGTCGGTACGAGCAGTACTTC.

This clonotype was found a few times. The chain is built from TRBV12-3 or TRBV12-4 and TRBJ1-2; 10 bases align to TRBD1. J gave up 4 bases and V 5 bases, and 1 base lay outside the gene matches. The CDR3 loop spans 13 amino acids. CDR3 sequence reads: CASSRQGAYGYTF. CDR3 nucleotide sequence: TGTGCCAGCAGTAGACAGGGGGCCTATGGCTACACCTTC.

Regarding this clonotype: At one end the junction does not follow the germline gene, possibly because of a read error. The V gene is TRBV3-1, the J gene TRBJ2-7; TRBD2 matches 12 bases. The CDR3 sequence is 15 residues long. Germline V lookup: CDR1 LGHDT, CDR2 YNNKEL (reference sequence). CDR3 amino acids: CTSSHHTSGGYEQYF. The CDR3 DNA is TGTACCAGCAGCCACCACACTAGCGGGGGGTACGAGCAGTACTTC.

This clonotype was counted a few times. The chain combines TRBV2 with TRBJ1-6; D is uncertain. Germline CDR1 is SNHLY and CDR2 is FYNNEI. This CDR3 comprises 11 residues. The V and J ends lost 11 bases and 6 bases respectively, with 8 bases between them. CDR3 coding DNA: TGTGCCGGTAGCTTTAATTCACCCCTCCACTTT. Translated, it gives CAGSFNSPLHF.

CDR3 in DNA: TGCAGTGCTAGGTTCTTATACGAGCAGTACTTC. Translation gives CSARFLYEQYF. The rearrangement joins TRBV20-1 to TRBJ2-7; D not resolved. Per germline, CDR1 DFQATT and CDR2 SNEGSKA (reference sequence). The CDR3 runs 11 residues. V was trimmed by 3 bases and J by 4 bases, leaving 7 bases between them.

This clonotype was seen repeatedly, ten times or more. This rearrangement joins TRBV6-2 or TRBV6-3 to TRBJ2-7; TRBD2 matches at 10 bases. The CDR3 sequence is 16 residues long. The germline gives CDR1 MNHEY, CDR2 SVGEGT. Trimming cost V 5 bases and J 2 bases; bases outside gene matches: 9. CDR3 region: CASSTEREGIAYEQYF. The CDR3, as DNA: TGTGCCAGCAGTACGGAGCGGGAGGGCATTGCCTACGAGCAGTACTTC.